The present T cell receptor (beta chain) was sequenced within a study of T-cell reconstitution after alpha-beta-depleted transplantation in children. Unique molecular identifiers featured in how the TCRbeta library was prepared. TCRdb re-derived calls from the PCR reads in MiXCR, one entry per CDR3 protein. The table records a few hundred thousand distinct CDR3 sequences, about an eighth of them present only once. This CDR3 comprises 16 residues. From germline, CDR1 is MGHRA and CDR2 YSYEKL. Trimming shortened V by 0 bases and J by 2 bases, and 12 bases separated the two germline ends. The chain is built from TRBV4-1 and TRBJ2-3; D is perhaps TRBD1 (6 bases). This clonotype originated in a human donor who donated a stem cell graft to a child with Fanconi anemia. The material sequenced was PBMCs, taken from the stem cell graft. The CDR3 bases are TGCGCCAGCAGCCAAGACGAGGGGGTCGTCACAGATACGCAGTATTTT. As protein: CASSQDEGVVTDTQYF.